The 9 T cell receptor beta chains below come from one sample, sequenced in a study of blood T cell repertoires in COVID-19. Data came from immunoSEQ multiplex PCR; TCRdb stores just in-frame clones and leaves some out. There are 440,000 or so clones in the sample; approximately 90% occur only once, and less than 2% lies in the top ten. Sequencing was carried out using peripheral blood. The receptors were gathered from a woman aged 35 to 49 with COVID-19, enrolled during active disease.

V gene TRBV5-4 combines with J gene TRBJ2-7; 9 nucleotides match TRBD1. The CDR3 sequence is 14 residues long. Looked up from germline, CDR1 is SGHNT and CDR2 is YYREEE (reference sequence). V dropped 0 bases and J dropped 4; count of bases not matched to a gene: 2. The CDR3 bases are TGTGCCAGCAGCTTGGTGGGACAGGGATACGAGCAGTACTTC. It is translated as CASSLVGQGYEQYF.

This clone has a single count. The chain employs TRBV28 and TRBJ2-5; tentatively, D is TRBD2 (7 bases). Between the trimmed V and J ends, which lost 9 bases and 0 bases, there was a span of 11 bases. Germline V gives CDR1 MDHEN, CDR2 SYDVKM. The CDR3 is 13 amino acids. The CDR3 nucleotides read TGTGCCAGGGGGAGGGGGTACCAAGAGACCCAGTACTTC. It codes for CARGRGYQETQYF.

The gene calls are TRBV28 and TRBJ1-1; perhaps TRBD1 as D (5 bases). Deletions cut 5 bases from V and 0 bases from J, with 13 bases between. CDR3 size: 15 residues. Germline lookup yields CDR1 MDHEN and CDR2 SYDVKM. CDR3 in DNA: TGTGCCAGCAGTCTACGGACACCGCTGAACACTGAAGCTTTCTTT. It translates to CASSLRTPLNTEAFF.

This clone appeared once. The chain links TRBV20-1 to TRBJ1-5; D gene ambiguous. The germline gives CDR1 DFQATT, CDR2 SNEGSKA (reference sequence). This CDR3 has 18 residues. The V gene lost 3 bases and the J gene lost 0 bases, with 21 bases spanning the gap. Here the CDR3 reads CSASVSGNRLYSNQPQHF. As DNA, the CDR3 is TGCAGTGCTAGTGTTTCGGGGAACAGACTTTATAGCAATCAGCCCCAGCATTTT.

The chain carries TRBV7-2 and TRBJ1-3; D possibly corresponds to TRBD1 (5 bases). The germline CDR1 and CDR2 sequences are SGHTA and FQGNSA. V dropped 1 base and J dropped 7 bases, with 11 bases sitting between them. The CDR3 loop spans 14 amino acids. For the CDR3, the DNA is TGTGCCAGCAGCTTAGGGGTAGGGGCCAACACCATATATTTT. It translates to CASSLGVGANTIYF.

This chain joins TRBV27 and TRBJ1-2; 8 bases are a match to TRBD1. Looked up from germline, CDR1 is MNHEY and CDR2 is SMNVEV (reference sequence). Trimming removed 6 bases from V and 4 bases from J; junction bases left unmatched: 7. The CDR3 has 14 amino acids. The CDR3 bases are TGTGCCAGCAGCACCAGGACAGGGAGCTATGGCTACACCTTC. It encodes CASSTRTGSYGYTF.

The genes are TRBV28 and TRBJ1-6; TRBD1 matches 8 bases. CDR1 is MDHEN, CDR2 SYDVKM, per germline. V lost 2 bases and J lost 0; bases outside the gene matches: 3. The CDR3 contains 17 residues. In DNA, the CDR3 is TGTGCCAGCAGTTTAAGGGACAGGAGCTCCTATAATTCACCCCTCCACTTT. Protein product: CASSLRDRSSYNSPLHF.

V gene TRBV27 combines with J gene TRBJ2-4; perhaps TRBD2 as D (6 bases). The germline V gene encodes CDR1 MNHEY and CDR2 SMNVEV (reference sequence). V lost 6 bases and J lost 7, with 16 bases in between. The length of the CDR3 is 14 residues. The CDR3 sequence is CASRSPGEVNIQYF. DNA of the CDR3: TGTGCCAGCAGGTCTCCCGGGGAGGTTAACATTCAGTACTTC.

The CDR3 nucleotides read TGCGCCAGCAGCTTTTATTTCTTCCGGCTAGCGGGGGGAAGGACCGGGGAGCTGTTTTTT. Translated: CASSFYFFRLAGGRTGELFF. V and J are TRBV5-1 and TRBJ2-2; 11 bases line up with TRBD2. Germline V gene lookup returns CDR1 SGHRS and CDR2 YFSETQ. The CDR3 has 20 residues. Trimming removed 2 bases from V and 5 bases from J; junction bases left unmatched: 17.